Each of the 21 T cell receptor beta chains below was sequenced from the same sample in a study of PD-1 blockade in classical Hodgkin lymphoma. Each patient relapsed following autologous stem cell transplantation, and prior brentuximab vedotin exposure differed. Produced via immunoSEQ multiplex PCR; TCRdb's table is partial and in-frame only. This table holds over 85,000 clones, roughly 80% found once. The material sequenced was peripheral blood mononuclear cells (PBMCs), taken before the second cycle of nivolumab. Source of these receptors: a human donor with classical Hodgkin lymphoma.

This sequence joins TRBV5-4 and TRBJ2-3; perhaps TRBD1 as D (5 bases). Germline V lookup: CDR1 SGHNT, CDR2 YYREEE (reference sequence). The CDR3 length is 13 residues. Trimming took off 3 bases at V and 3 bases at J, with 8 bases between the two ends. CDR3 loop: CASSWGGTDTQYF. DNA of the CDR3: TGTGCCAGCAGCTGGGGCGGAACAGATACGCAGTATTTT.

The chain links TRBV6-5 to TRBJ2-3, with TRBD1 matching 7 bases. Trimming took 4 bases from V and 4 from J; bases not matched to a gene: 8. Germline CDR1 and CDR2: MNHEY and SVGAGI. This CDR3 comprises 15 residues. The CDR3 sequence: CASSSVSQGADTQYF. DNA for the CDR3: TGTGCCAGCAGTTCCGTCTCGCAGGGGGCAGATACGCAGTATTTT.

The chain joins TRBV10-2 to TRBJ2-1; 7 bases align to TRBD2. The CDR3 is 14 amino acids. The ends lost 10 bases at V and 4 bases at J; junction bases unmatched: 10. Per germline, CDR1 WSHSY and CDR2 SAAADI. CDR3 loop: CATRGLAEYNEQFF. The CDR3 DNA is TGCGCCACCAGAGGCCTAGCGGAATACAATGAGCAGTTCTTC.

This chain joins TRBV5-1 and TRBJ1-1; D may be TRBD1 (6 bases). V was cut by 0 bases and J by 0 bases, with 6 bases left in between. CDR1 is SGHRS, CDR2 YFSETQ, per germline. CDR3 length equals 14 residues. The CDR3 reads CASSLDRVNTEAFF. CDR3 in DNA: TGCGCCAGCAGCTTGGACAGGGTGAACACTGAAGCTTTCTTT. The variable domain in full, with the rest retrieved from reference TRBV5-1 and TRBJ1-1, is KAGVTQTPRYLIKTRGQQVTLSCSPISGHRSVSWYQQTPGQGLQFLFEYFSETQRNKGNFPGRFSGRQFSNSRSEMNVSTLELGDSALYLCASSLDRVNTEAFFGQGTRLTVV.

The chain links TRBV5-1 to TRBJ2-1; TRBD2 matches at 12 bases. Germline lookup yields CDR1 SGHRS and CDR2 YFSETQ. V shed 2 bases and J 3 bases; nucleotides not matched to a gene: 6. This CDR3 has 17 residues. The CDR3 here is CASSFGLAGSYYNEQFF. The CDR3 DNA sequence: TGCGCCAGCAGCTTCGGACTAGCGGGAAGTTACTACAATGAGCAGTTCTTC.

This clone was counted many times. The V and J genes are TRBV4-2 and TRBJ2-1; a weak D match, TRBD2 (5 bases). The CDR3 totals 13 residues. Between the trimmed V and J ends, which lost 2 bases and 14 bases, there was a span of 16 bases. Germline CDR1 is LGHNA and CDR2 is YNFKEQ. CDR3 in DNA: TGTGCCAGCAGCCAATCTAGCCTTCAAAGGGAGTTCTTC. It translates to CASSQSSLQREFF.

As DNA, the CDR3 is TGCGCCAGCAGCTTAGGGGGAGGGGCCCTGGCCTACGAGCAGTACTTC. Protein: CASSLGGGALAYEQYF. The V gene is TRBV5-1, the J gene TRBJ2-7, with D possibly matching TRBD2 (7 bases). The V and J ends lost 2 bases and 2 bases respectively, with 17 bases between them. This CDR3 contains 16 residues. Per germline, CDR1 SGHRS and CDR2 YFSETQ.

This chain joins TRBV6-5 and TRBJ2-5; D call uncertain. CDR3 length: 14 residues. Trimming removed 7 bases from V and 1 base from J, with 13 bases in between. From germline, CDR1 is MNHEY and CDR2 SVGAGI. DNA of the CDR3: TGTGCCAGCACCAAGTGGGGTGGCCAAGAGACCCAGTACTTC. It encodes CASTKWGGQETQYF.

The CDR3 here is CASSIAGDTRYGYTF. CDR3 DNA: TGTGCCAGTAGTATAGCGGGGGACACACGCTATGGCTACACCTTC. V is TRBV19 and J is TRBJ1-2; D might be TRBD1 (6 bases). The CDR3 runs 15 residues. Per germline, CDR1 LNHDA and CDR2 SQIVND (reference sequence). Between the trimmed V and J ends, which lost 1 base and 4 bases, there was a span of 13 bases.

The CDR3 loop reads CASTPLTGELFF. In DNA form, the CDR3 reads TGCGCCAGCACACCTCTCACCGGGGAGCTGTTTTTT. J is TRBJ2-2 and V is TRBV10-2, with unresolved D. The V end lost 7 bases, the J end lost 4 bases, and 7 bases lay between the germline ends. Germline V lookup: CDR1 WSHSY, CDR2 SAAADI. This CDR3 is 12 amino acids long.

This clone was observed once. The chain carries TRBV13 and TRBJ1-1, with D unclear. The CDR3 is 13 residues long. Between the trimmed V and J ends, which lost 4 bases and 1 base, there was a span of 7 bases. Germline CDR1 is PRHDT and CDR2 is FYEKMQ (reference sequence). The CDR3 sequence is CASSYPGNTEAFF. The DNA for the CDR3 is TGTGCCAGCAGCTACCCGGGGAACACTGAAGCTTTCTTT. The full variable domain, with the rest looked up from reference TRBV13 and TRBJ1-1, is AAGVIQSPRHLIKEKRETATLKCYPIPRHDTVYWYQQGPGQDPQFLISFYEKMQSDKGSIPDRFSAQQFSDYHSELNMSSLELGDSALYFCASSYPGNTEAFFGQGTRLTVV.

J is TRBJ2-7 and V is TRBV5-8; 9 bases agree with TRBD1. The CDR3 is made up of 18 amino acids. Germline trimming cut 1 base from V and 0 bases from J; bases unmatched to any gene: 11. Germline CDR1 SGHTS, CDR2 YDEGEE. CDR3 nucleotide sequence: TGTGCCAGCAGCTTGAGGGGACAGGGAAAGCCCCCCTCCTACGAGCAGTACTTC. Translating gives CASSLRGQGKPPSYEQYF.

This clone was observed a handful of times. The V gene is TRBV11-2, the J gene TRBJ2-7; D uncertain. V gave up 1 base and J gave up 2 bases, with 9 bases separating them. The CDR3 covers 14 residues. Looked up from germline, CDR1 is SGHAT and CDR2 is FQNNGV. The CDR3: CASSLGPHTYEQYF. The CDR3, as DNA: TGTGCCAGCAGCTTAGGGCCGCACACCTACGAGCAGTACTTC.

The V call is TRBV19, the J call TRBJ2-1; D perhaps matches TRBD2 (6 bases). V was trimmed by 7 bases and J by 2 bases, leaving 15 bases between them. The CDR3 covers 15 residues. Germline CDR1 is LNHDA and CDR2 is SQIVND (reference sequence). For the CDR3, the DNA is TGTGCCAGTAATATCGGGACTGGAGCCTACAATGAGCAGTTCTTC. Its protein product is CASNIGTGAYNEQFF.

This clone was observed a single time. The chain is built from TRBV18 and TRBJ2-1, with 11 bases aligning to TRBD2. CDR1 and CDR2 from the germline V gene are KGHSH and LQKENI. The CDR3 is made up of 14 amino acids. J lost 5 bases, V lost 4 bases, and 1 base had no gene match. The CDR3 nucleotides are TGTGCCAGCTCACTGACTAGCGGGAACAATGAGCAGTTCTTC. It yields the protein CASSLTSGNNEQFF.

The chain joins TRBV30 to TRBJ2-5; unclear D gene. This CDR3 is built from 14 residues. Trimming took 0 bases from V and 7 from J, leaving 15 bases between them. CDR1 is GTSNPN and CDR2 is SVGIG in the germline V gene (reference sequence). The CDR3 coding sequence is TGTGCCTGGAGTGTATATGGATTTGAGGTGACCCAGTACTTC. Protein: CAWSVYGFEVTQYF.

V usage is TRBV7-8 and J usage is TRBJ2-5; weak D call: TRBD2 (7 bases). The CDR3 totals 15 residues. The germline CDR1 and CDR2 sequences are SGHVS and FQNEAQ. The ends were cut back, 2 bases at V and 9 bases at J, with 19 bases in the middle. CDR3 nucleotides: TGTGCCAGCAGCTTAAGCCTAGGGGGAGGGCCCGCCCAGTACTTC. Translated: CASSLSLGGGPAQYF.

This chain connects TRBV9 to TRBJ2-6, with D perhaps TRBD1 (6 bases). The CDR3 is 16 amino acids. V lost 7 bases and J lost 0, with 14 bases in between. Germline V gives CDR1 SGDLS, CDR2 YYNGEE. The CDR3 nucleotides read TGTGCCAGCGGACGACAGGTGAACTCTGGGGCCAACGTCCTGACTTTC. This sequence encodes CASGRQVNSGANVLTF. The whole variable domain, remainder taken from reference TRBV9 and TRBJ2-6, is DSGVTQTPKHLITATGQRVTLRCSPRSGDLSVYWYQQSLDQGLQFLIQYYNGEERAKGNILERFSAQQFPDLHSELNLSSLELGDSALYFCASGRQVNSGANVLTFGAGSRLTVL.

V usage is TRBV28 and J usage is TRBJ2-1; a possible D gene is TRBD2 (7 bases). Per germline, CDR1 MDHEN and CDR2 SYDVKM. The CDR3 sequence is 15 residues long. V was pared by 5 bases and J by 2 bases, with 13 bases between. The CDR3 bases are TGTGCCAGCAGTCCTTCGGGGGGCGCCTACAATGAGCAGTTCTTC. This sequence encodes CASSPSGGAYNEQFF.

The rearrangement links TRBV5-1 to TRBJ1-3, with TRBD1 as a possible D gene (5 bases). Trimming left V 7 bases short and J 0 bases short, with 11 bases between. CDR1 SGHRS and CDR2 YFSETQ come from the germline V gene. This CDR3 comprises 14 residues. The CDR3 region has the DNA TGCGCCAGCGGGGCCGGGGGCTCTGGAAACACCATATATTTT. This codes for CASGAGGSGNTIYF.

This chain joins TRBV5-4 and TRBJ1-1; no firm D call. This CDR3 contains 12 residues. Germline V CDR1 and CDR2: SGHNT, YYREEE (reference sequence). V was trimmed by 4 bases and J by 8 bases, leaving 12 bases between them. Here the CDR3 DNA reads TGTGCCAGCAGCAAGGTCGGCCTAGAAGCTTTCTTT. It encodes CASSKVGLEAFF.